This T cell receptor beta chain derives from a study of response to subunit inactivated influenza vaccine. This clonotype was found a few times. Its antigen remains unknown. Points from the study as a whole: The authors proposed limited new T cell recruitment per seasonal influenza vaccination.

TCRdb ran MiXCR on the RT-PCR reads and lists one entry per CDR3 protein. This table has some 640,000 distinct CDR3 sequences, around 14% appearing once. This CDR3 is built from 14 residues. Looked up from germline, CDR1 is LGHDT and CDR2 is YNNKEL (reference sequence). V lost 1 base to trimming and J lost 5 bases, with 11 bases between them. The sample here was PBMCs from blood, taken less than 15 days before vaccination. V is TRBV3-1 and J is TRBJ2-5; D possibly corresponds to TRBD2 (5 bases). The sequence came from a man in his fifties who received an inactivated influenza vaccine. CDR3 in amino acids: CASSQGSGGETQYF. The CDR3 DNA follows: TGTGCCAGCAGCCAAGGGAGCGGAGGCGAGACCCAGTACTTC.